Following are 18 T cell receptor beta chains from one sample sequenced in a study of control samples from healthy donors and cancer patients. Data came from immunoSEQ multiplex PCR; TCRdb stores just in-frame clones and leaves some out. The repertoire holds roughly 130,000 clones, with around 93% as singletons. Sequencing used PBMCs. The receptors derive from a man between 45 and 60 years old with head and neck cancer.

The V and J genes are TRBV11-2 and TRBJ2-7, with D possibly TRBD2 on 6 matching bases. CDR3 size: 10 residues. From germline, CDR1 is SGHAT and CDR2 FQNNGV. The V gene lost 9 bases and the J gene lost 4 bases, with 7 bases spanning the gap. Written as DNA, the CDR3 is TGTGCCAGAGGACTATACGAGCAGTACTTC. Amino acid sequence: CARGLYEQYF. The variable domain in full, completed from reference TRBV11-2 and TRBJ2-7, reads EAGVAQSPRYKIIEKRQSVAFWCNPISGHATLYWYQQILGQGPKLLIQFQNNGVVDDSQLPKDRFSAERLKGVDSTLKIQPAKLEDSAVYLCARGLYEQYFGPGTRLTVT.

The chain couples TRBV5-4 to TRBJ1-1; 7 bases are a match to TRBD1. J was trimmed by 3 bases and V by 0 bases; bases with no gene match: 8. The CDR3 is 16 amino acids. Germline V CDR1 and CDR2: SGHNT, YYREEE (reference sequence). In nucleotides, the CDR3 is TGTGCCAGCAGCTTGGATCAGTACGACAGGGACACTGAAGCTTTCTTT. Its protein product is CASSLDQYDRDTEAFF.

CDR3 in amino acids: CATSRDPHRVGSEAFF. CDR3 sequence (DNA): TGTGCCACCAGCAGAGATCCCCACAGGGTCGGGTCTGAAGCTTTCTTT. This rearrangement joins TRBV15 to TRBJ1-1; D possibly corresponds to TRBD1 (6 bases). The V gene's germline CDR1 is LNHNV and CDR2 YYDKDF (reference sequence). V shed 0 bases and J shed 6 bases, with 17 bases lying between them. This CDR3 spans 16 amino acids. The full variable domain, rest sourced from reference TRBV15 and TRBJ1-1, is DAMVIQNPRYQVTQFGKPVTLSCSQTLNHNVMYWYQQKSSQAPKLLFHYYDKDFNNEADTPDNFQSRRPNTSFCFLDIRSPGLGDTAMYLCATSRDPHRVGSEAFFGQGTRLTVV.

On this clone: The same CDR3 can be traced to other DNA sequences in this sample. The V call is TRBV7-2, the J call TRBJ2-1, with a weak D call TRBD1 (5 bases). V was pared by 1 base and J by 0 bases, with 7 bases between. Germline loops: CDR1 SGHTA, CDR2 FQGNSA. The CDR3 covers 15 residues. The CDR3 region is CASSLEGSSYNEQFF. CDR3 nucleotide sequence: TGTGCCAGCAGCTTAGAGGGGTCCTCCTACAATGAGCAGTTCTTC.

The chain combines TRBV4-3 with TRBJ1-4, with D maybe TRBD1 (5 bases). The germline V gene has CDR1 LGHNA and CDR2 YSLEER. V was clipped by 0 bases and J by 2 bases, with 10 bases between them. The CDR3 contains 16 residues. The CDR3 DNA reads TGCGCCAGCAGCCAAGACCGAAGGGGTACTAATGAAAAACTGTTTTTT. This encodes CASSQDRRGTNEKLFF.

The rearrangement joins TRBV5-1 to TRBJ2-3, with D possibly matching TRBD1 (6 bases). Per the germline V gene, CDR1 is SGHRS and CDR2 is YFSETQ. Trimming cost V 9 bases and J 9 bases, with 17 bases left between them. The CDR3 consists of 12 residues. The CDR3 sequence: CATTGPPGTQYF. In DNA form, the CDR3 reads TGCGCCACCACAGGGCCCCCCGGAACGCAGTATTTT.

This sequence joins TRBV7-9 and TRBJ1-1, with D maybe TRBD1 (5 bases). This CDR3 contains 12 residues. Per germline, CDR1 SEHNR and CDR2 FQNEAQ (reference sequence). Trimming left V 2 bases short and J 7 bases short, with 8 bases between. The CDR3 loop is CASSLFTGEAFF. CDR3 coding DNA: TGTGCCAGCAGCTTATTCACAGGTGAAGCTTTCTTT. The full variable domain, in which reference TRBV7-9 and TRBJ1-1 provide the parts outside the CDR3, is DTGVSQNPRHKITKRGQNVTFRCDPISEHNRLYWYRQTLGQGPEFLTYFQNEAQLEKSRLLSDRFSAERPKGSFSTLEIQRTEQGDSAMYLCASSLFTGEAFFGQGTRLTVV.

This clone was picked up one time. The rearrangement links TRBV4-3 to TRBJ1-3, with 8 bases fitting TRBD1. Per germline, CDR1 LGHNA and CDR2 YSLEER. The length of the CDR3 is 15 residues. Losses at the gene ends were 4 bases for V and 8 bases for J; bases not matched to a gene: 10. DNA of the CDR3: TGCGCCAGCAGCCCTACAACAGGGGGTTGGGACACCATATATTTT. Protein sequence: CASSPTTGGWDTIYF.

J is TRBJ1-1 and V is TRBV9, with 8 nucleotides matching TRBD1. CDR3 length: 14 amino acids. CDR1 SGDLS and CDR2 YYNGEE come from the germline V gene. V was pared by 4 bases and J by 6 bases, with 8 bases of the junction left unmatched. CDR3 protein: CASSPWTGRAEAFF. The CDR3 nucleotides read TGTGCCAGCAGCCCCTGGACAGGGAGAGCTGAAGCTTTCTTT.

The chain recombines TRBV14 with TRBJ1-2; no clear D gene. V was pared by 0 bases and J by 0 bases, with 14 bases between. The germline CDR1 and CDR2 sequences are SGHDN and FVKESK. This CDR3 is built from 17 residues. CDR3 sequence (DNA): TGTGCCAGCAGCCAAGAATCGGGTGCGCGCTCTAACTATGGCTACACCTTC. This sequence encodes CASSQESGARSNYGYTF.

CDR3 amino acids: CASSPLVGTGELFF. Here the CDR3 DNA reads TGTGCCAGCAGCCCACTAGTCGGCACCGGGGAGCTGTTTTTT. V and J are TRBV7-2 and TRBJ2-2; a possible D gene is TRBD2 (5 bases). The CDR3 sequence is 14 residues long. Germline V gene lookup returns CDR1 SGHTA and CDR2 FQGNSA. The V and J ends lost 5 bases and 4 bases respectively, with 11 bases between them.

This chain uses TRBV19 with TRBJ2-3; no reliable D call. Germline loops: CDR1 LNHDA, CDR2 SQIVND (reference sequence). The ends were cut back, 5 bases at V and 1 base at J, with 4 bases in the middle. This CDR3 contains 12 residues. CDR3 amino acids: CASSWGTDTQYF. CDR3 bases: TGTGCCAGTAGTTGGGGCACAGATACGCAGTATTTT.

The table lists this clone with a count of one. J is TRBJ1-2 and V is TRBV12-3 or TRBV12-4; possibly TRBD1 for D (5 bases). This CDR3 spans 13 amino acids. V was trimmed by 2 bases and J by 2 bases, leaving 6 bases between them. CDR3 loop: CASSLRQNYGYTF. In DNA form, the CDR3 reads TGTGCCAGCAGTTTACGACAGAACTATGGCTACACCTTC.

V and J are TRBV3-1 (or the pseudogene TRBV3-2) and TRBJ1-2; a possible D gene is TRBD1 (6 bases). Germline CDR1 and CDR2: LGHDT and YNNKEL (reference sequence). CDR3 length: 13 residues. Trimming removed 0 bases from V and 8 bases from J, with 10 bases in between. In nucleotides, the CDR3 is TGTGCCAGCAGCCAAGAGGCCAGGGGAGGCTACACCTTC. It yields the protein CASSQEARGGYTF.

This chain uses TRBV5-4 with TRBJ2-3; tentative D call: TRBD2 (6 bases). This CDR3 is built from 16 residues. Trimming cost V 3 bases and J 1 base, with 15 bases left between them. Germline CDR1 is SGHNT and CDR2 is YYREEE (reference sequence). CDR3 residues: CASSSKFGGRTDTQYF. The CDR3 region has the DNA TGTGCCAGCAGCTCCAAATTCGGGGGTCGCACAGATACGCAGTATTTT.

This rearrangement joins TRBV12-3 or TRBV12-4 to TRBJ2-2; 8 bases align to TRBD2. After removal of 8 bases from V and 2 bases from J, the junction contained 1 base not matched to a gene. The CDR3 is 13 residues long. CDR3 protein: CASGLANTGELFF. The CDR3 DNA sequence: TGTGCCAGCGGACTAGCCAACACCGGGGAGCTGTTTTTT.

The rearrangement links TRBV2 to TRBJ2-7, with TRBD2 matching 9 bases. From germline, CDR1 is SNHLY and CDR2 FYNNEI. The V segment lost 4 bases and the J segment 4 bases; nucleotides outside the gene matches: 5. This CDR3 has 14 residues. The CDR3 protein is CASSAGLAGYEQYF. CDR3 nucleotide sequence: TGTGCCAGCAGTGCAGGGCTAGCGGGGTACGAGCAGTACTTC.

V gene TRBV6-6 combines with J gene TRBJ2-7; D remains unclear. Germline V gene sequence: CDR1 MNHNY, CDR2 SVGAGI (reference sequence). The CDR3 is 15 residues long. The V and J ends lost 7 bases and 0 bases respectively, with 16 bases between them. The CDR3 bases are TGTGCCAGCACCCTACGCCCCGGCGGCTCCTACGAGCAGTACTTC. Its translation is CASTLRPGGSYEQYF.